Described below is a single T cell receptor beta chain sequence and its context. This clone has a handful of counts. Its recognized antigen is unknown. Base qualities are not recorded, but no much larger clone differs from it by a single base. Trimming leaves V shorter by 3 bases and J shorter by 0 bases, with the junction holding 13 bases beyond the gene matches. According to the germline V gene (reference sequence), CDR1 reads GTSNPN and CDR2 reads SVGIG. The CDR3 spans 19 residues, from the cysteine through the phenylalanine. The CDR3 DNA has 57 bases and is translated from base 1. This entry comes from a study of beta chain features in type 1 diabetes (dated by TCRdb to 2017 to 2018). Turning to the overall study: Patients and healthy donors did not differ in mean age, gender distribution, total cell number or subset yield. A total of 100 million to 110 million sorted cells were examined across all samples, and a strong correlation was observed between cell number per subset and RNA yield. Regulatory and stem cell-like memory subsets were obtained from only 8 patients and about eight healthy donors, while naive and central memory subsets were obtained from all 30 or so donors. The study compared TCRB repertoires of sorted circulating CD4+ T cell subsets between recently diagnosed type 1 diabetes patients and matched healthy donors. The paper's findings and limits, for the study overall: Shorter templates might have been favored by PCR, but patient and control samples were amplified and corrected together, so both groups would have been affected equally by any skew. Patients with type 1 diabetes made fewer insertions and deleted more nucleotides at VDJ recombination sites, implying thymic rearrangement abnormalities. Naive, central memory and regulatory TCRB repertoires appeared more similar among patients than among healthy donors. Because cDNA rather than genomic DNA was sequenced, highly expressing activated cells could have been over-represented, although no difference in activation and CD3 levels was found between groups. Only small numbers of individuals were included in the HLA sub-analyses, which left unresolved whether HLA type had any influence on TCRB rearrangement. A moderate but significant shortening of TCRB CDR3 length was observed in type 1 diabetes patients in all four CD4+ subsets.

From each donor, a single peripheral blood sample of around 120 mL on average was drawn into heparinised tubes. A BD FACSAria II was used to sort naive, central memory, regulatory and stem cell-like memory CD4+ T cells with a panel that included CD45RO, CCR7, CD25, CD127, CD95 and CD27. All sorted populations exceeded 95% purity. PBMCs were separated immediately by Lymphoprep density gradient centrifugation and were stained directly, without being cultured. So that batch effects would be minimized, each experiment stained and sorted samples in pairs, pairing one healthy donor with one patient. The entire amount of isolated RNA was reverse transcribed using the High Capacity cDNA Reverse Transcription Kit, so the sequenced TCRB transcripts were expressed ones. Naive, central memory and regulatory T cell samples underwent deep immunoSEQ sequencing, averaging around 4 million total reads per sample. Sorted cells were lysed in RLT buffer and RNA was extracted with DNase-treated RNeasy Micro or Mini kits, depending on cell number. To prevent cross-contamination, every cell subset was processed on its own, while patient and healthy donor samples were processed together. Using the immunoSEQ multiplex PCR, TCRB sequences were amplified from cDNA into 87-bp fragments spanning the CDR3 region. The amplicons were sequenced using the Illumina HiSeq platform. As for how the authors treated the data: PCR bias was computationally corrected using synthetic template baselines, reads within Hamming distance 2 were collapsed, and singletons that could not be merged were discarded. By aligning reads against IMGT, V, D and J genes, CDR3 length, and insertions or deletions at six rearrangement sites were assigned. Within each subset, clonotype counts were normalized to the number of sorted cells before true diversity and Gini coefficients were calculated with the tcR R package. The overlap coefficient, calculated on TCRB nucleotide sequences, was used to measure repertoire sharing. Out-of-frame TCRB sequences from naive cells were analyzed as a proxy for the pre-selection repertoire. TCRdb provides this immuneACCESS table in a form limited to in-frame rearrangements. Some clones are lacking; in checked studies, under half of them reflect an unresolved V gene, and why the rest are absent is not known. The D gene and trimming were derived from the DNA, and the V and J assignments and clone size from that table. The sample contains 430,000 or so clones, approximately 10% of them found a single time. Less than 0.06% of the sample goes to the ten largest clones.

This TCR derives from a woman aged 18 to 35 in good health. The sequencing input was naive CD4+ T cells from blood. The cell subset or site label here, explained by the study, means: true naive CD4+ T cells. The chain links TRBV30 with TRBJ2-2; a stretch of 10 junction bases matches TRBD1. The bases are TGTGCCTGGAGAGCCGGGACAGGGGCGCGTATTACGAACACCGGGGAGCTGTTTTTT. It specifies CAWRAGTGARITNTGELFF. The full variable domain, completed from the reference TRBV30 and TRBJ2-2 proteins outside the CDR3, reads SQTIHQWPATLVQPVGSPLSLECTVEGTSNPNLYWYRQAAGRGLQLLFYSVGIGQISSEVPQNLSASRPQDRQFILSSKKLLLSDSGFYLCAWRAGTGARITNTGELFFGEGSRLTVL.